This T cell receptor (beta chain) was identified in a study of blood T cell repertoires in COVID-19. The length of the CDR3 is 15 residues. Trimming removed 0 bases from V and 7 bases from J, with 17 bases in between. The germline CDR1 and CDR2 sequences are SGDLS and YYNGEE. How the authors handled the data: Amplification of reference gene primers was used by the study to estimate nucleated cell counts. The assay was immunoSEQ multiplex PCR, and TCRdb's table has in-frame clones only and misses some. V and J calls and clone size are given by that table; D and trimming were obtained from the DNA. The sample contains about 90,000 clones, around 87% of which appear only once.

The rearrangement links TRBV9 to TRBJ2-7; a possible D gene is TRBD2 (6 bases). This TCR was recovered from a human donor in a cohort sampled during active COVID-19. Material for sequencing was peripheral blood. In nucleotides, the CDR3 is TGTGCCAGCAGCGTAGCGAGTACAGGTGGAGGGGAGCAGTACTTC. Translated, it gives CASSVASTGGGEQYF.